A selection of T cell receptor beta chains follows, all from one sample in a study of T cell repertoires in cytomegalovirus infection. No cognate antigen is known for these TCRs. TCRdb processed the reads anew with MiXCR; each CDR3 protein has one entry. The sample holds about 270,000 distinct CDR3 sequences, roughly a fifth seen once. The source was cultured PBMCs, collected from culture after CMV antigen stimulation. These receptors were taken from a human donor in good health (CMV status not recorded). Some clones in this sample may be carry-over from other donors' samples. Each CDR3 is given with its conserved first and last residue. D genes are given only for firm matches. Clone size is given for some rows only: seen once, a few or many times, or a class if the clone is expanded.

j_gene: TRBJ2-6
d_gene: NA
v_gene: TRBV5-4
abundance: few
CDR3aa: CASSLRSDSSGANVLTF
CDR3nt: TGTGCCAGCAGCTTGAGGTCGGACTCCTCTGGGGCCAACGTCCTGACTTTC

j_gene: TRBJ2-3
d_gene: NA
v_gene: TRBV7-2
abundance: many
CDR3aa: CASSGWGGRDTQYF
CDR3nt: TGTGCCAGCAGCGGATGGGGGGGCCGGGATACGCAGTATTTT

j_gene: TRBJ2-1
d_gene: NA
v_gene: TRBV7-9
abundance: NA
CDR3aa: CASSLAQADEQFF
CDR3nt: TGTGCCAGCAGCTTAGCCCAGGCGGATGAGCAGTTCTTC

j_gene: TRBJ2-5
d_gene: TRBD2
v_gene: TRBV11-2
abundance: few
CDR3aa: CASSPTSGRAQETQYF
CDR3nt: TGTGCCAGCAGCCCTACTAGCGGGAGGGCCCAAGAGACCCAGTACTTC

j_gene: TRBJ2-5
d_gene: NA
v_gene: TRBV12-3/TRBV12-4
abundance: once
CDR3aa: CASSPSGTAQTQYF
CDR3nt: TGTGCCAGCAGCCCAAGCGGGACAGCGCAGACCCAGTACTTC

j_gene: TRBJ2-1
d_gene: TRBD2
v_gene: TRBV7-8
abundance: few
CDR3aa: CASSLIPSAGGSYNEQFF
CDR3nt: TGTGCCAGCAGCTTAATCCCTTCAGCGGGAGGGTCCTACAATGAGCAGTTCTTC

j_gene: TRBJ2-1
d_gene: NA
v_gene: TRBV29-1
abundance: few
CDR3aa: CSVAQGNEQFF
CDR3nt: TGCAGCGTAGCCCAGGGGAATGAGCAGTTCTTC

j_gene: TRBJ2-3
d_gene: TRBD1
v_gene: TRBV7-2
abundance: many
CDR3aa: CASSPTGTGDTDTQYF
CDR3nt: TGTGCCAGCAGCCCAACCGGGACAGGGGACACAGATACGCAGTATTTT

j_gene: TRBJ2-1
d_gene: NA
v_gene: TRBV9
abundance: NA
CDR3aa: CASSVVGDGNLNEQFF
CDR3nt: TGTGCCAGCAGCGTAGTGGGGGACGGTAACCTCAATGAGCAGTTCTTC

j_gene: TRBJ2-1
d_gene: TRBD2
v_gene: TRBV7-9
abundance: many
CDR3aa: CASSLKTSGPKSSYNEQFF
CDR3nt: TGTGCCAGCAGCTTAAAGACTAGCGGGCCGAAAAGCTCCTACAATGAGCAGTTCTTC

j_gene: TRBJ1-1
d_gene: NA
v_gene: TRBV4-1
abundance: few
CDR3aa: CASSQADTGTNTEAFF
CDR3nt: TGCGCCAGCAGCCAAGCCGACACCGGAACGAACACTGAAGCTTTCTTT

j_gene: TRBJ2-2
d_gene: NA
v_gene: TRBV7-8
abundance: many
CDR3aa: CASSLAGGPVGELFF
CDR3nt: TGTGCCAGCAGCTTAGCCGGAGGGCCAGTCGGGGAGCTGTTTTTT